The 15 T cell receptor beta chains in this list originate from one sample, sequenced in a study of T-cell memory formation after mild COVID-19. MiXCR was run by TCRdb on the 5' RACE reads, yielding one entry per CDR3 protein. In the table there are some 450,000 distinct CDR3 sequences, 18% of which are singletons. Sequencing was done on a sample of PBMCs or a T cell subset sorted from them (not recorded which). Receptors were obtained from a man in his late teens or twenties who had mild COVID-19 (a few samples of this study predate the infection). Cell type and time point are not known.

The sample holds many counts of this clonotype. This chain connects TRBV5-1 to TRBJ2-7; D is unclear. The CDR3 length is 13 residues. V was clipped by 5 bases and J by 0 bases, with 9 bases between them. Germline V gives CDR1 SGHRS, CDR2 YFSETQ. As DNA, the CDR3 is TGCGCCAGCAGACCCAGCGACTCCTACGAGCAGTACTTC. Amino acids: CASRPSDSYEQYF.

The chain recombines TRBV25-1 with TRBJ1-4; 8 bases are shared with TRBD1. V lost 2 bases, J lost 8 bases, and 4 bases stayed unmatched. Germline lookup yields CDR1 MGHDK and CDR2 SYGVNS. The CDR3 spans 14 residues. CDR3 residues: CASSEDRGSEKLFF. For the CDR3, the DNA is TGTGCCAGCAGTGAAGACAGGGGCAGCGAAAAACTGTTTTTT.

The gene calls are TRBV12-3 or TRBV12-4 and TRBJ2-5; D possibly matches TRBD1 or TRBD2 (5 bases each). V was shortened by 5 bases and J by 9 bases, with 13 bases between the two germline ends. The CDR3 length is 12 residues. Here the CDR3 reads CASSAPMGAQYF. CDR3 sequence (DNA): TGTGCCAGCAGTGCCCCCATGGGGGCCCAGTACTTC.

This chain connects TRBV24-1 to TRBJ2-2, with TRBD1 identical over 9 bases. This CDR3 is 15 amino acids long. J gave up 5 bases and V 7 bases, and 7 bases lay outside the gene matches. Germline V lookup: CDR1 KGHDR, CDR2 SFDVKD. The CDR3 nucleotides are TGTGCCACCAGACCGGGACAGGGAAGGACCGGGGAGCTGTTTTTT. Protein sequence: CATRPGQGRTGELFF.

The chain links TRBV7-2 to TRBJ1-2, with TRBD1 as a possible D gene (5 bases). V was shortened by 0 bases and J by 5 bases, with 13 bases between the two germline ends. CDR1 SGHTA and CDR2 FQGNSA come from the germline V gene. The length of the CDR3 is 15 residues. CDR3 coding DNA: TGTGCCAGCAGCTTAGCGTTAGGGGTCGCGTATGGCTACACCTTC. Its protein is CASSLALGVAYGYTF.

Concerning this clonotype itself: The junction differs from germline at one of its ends, possibly a read error. The chain recombines TRBV5-1 with TRBJ2-4; 11 bases are a match to TRBD1. Looked up from germline, CDR1 is SGHRS and CDR2 is YFSETQ. This CDR3 is 15 amino acids long. The CDR3 bases are TGCGCCAGCAGATTGGTGAGGACAGGGGGCAACATTCAGTACTTC. Translating it yields CASRLVRTGGNIQYF.

The chain combines TRBV6-1 with TRBJ1-3; D uncertain. The CDR3 contains 14 residues. Germline V gene data show CDR1 as MNHNS and CDR2 as SASEGT. Trimming removed 8 bases from V and 3 bases from J, with 14 bases in between. The CDR3 DNA sequence: TGTGCCAGCGGTGTCTGGAGGCTTGGAAACACCATATATTTT. Translated: CASGVWRLGNTIYF.

This rearrangement joins TRBV24-1 to TRBJ2-2; 11 bases agree with TRBD1. The V segment lost 3 bases and the J segment 6 bases; nucleotides outside the gene matches: 5. The CDR3 consists of 16 residues. Germline V gene data show CDR1 as KGHDR and CDR2 as SFDVKD. The CDR3 DNA is TGTGCCACCAGTGATCCGGGACAGGGGGGTGCCGGGGAGCTGTTTTTT. This sequence encodes CATSDPGQGGAGELFF.

The chain links TRBV2 to TRBJ1-3; no clear D gene. Germline lookup yields CDR1 SNHLY and CDR2 FYNNEI. The CDR3 length is 14 residues. V was pared by 7 bases and J by 7 bases, with 17 bases between. DNA for the CDR3: TGTGCCAGCACCTGGACGGCGAGTCGGAACACCATATATTTT. This translates into CASTWTASRNTIYF.

The V gene is TRBV10-3, the J gene TRBJ2-5, with unresolved D. The germline V gene has CDR1 ENHRY and CDR2 SYGVKD. This CDR3 is built from 13 residues. Trimming removed 6 bases from V and 0 bases from J, with 8 bases in between. The CDR3 is CAISRTDQETQYF. The DNA of the CDR3 is TGTGCCATCAGCCGGACGGACCAAGAGACCCAGTACTTC.

This chain joins TRBV4-1 and TRBJ2-1; no clear D gene. The germline CDR1 and CDR2 sequences are MGHRA and YSYEKL. Trimming stripped 2 bases from V and 4 bases from J, with 9 bases between. The length of the CDR3 is 14 residues. DNA of the CDR3: TGCGCCAGCAGCCAATCGCACCCATACAATGAGCAGTTCTTC. Translating it yields CASSQSHPYNEQFF.

Only a few counts were recorded for this clonotype. The chain has TRBV7-9 and TRBJ2-7, with D uncertain. Germline assignment: CDR1 SEHNR and CDR2 FQNEAQ (reference sequence). The CDR3 spans 14 residues. Trimming shortened V by 2 bases and J by 2 bases, and 10 bases separated the two germline ends. The CDR3, as DNA: TGTGCCAGCAGCTTAAGTGGGCCTACCTACGAGCAGTACTTC. Encoded protein: CASSLSGPTYEQYF.

The rearrangement links TRBV4-2 to TRBJ1-1; D is uncertain. The germline CDR1 and CDR2 sequences are LGHNA and YNFKEQ. CDR3 size: 17 residues. Trimming pared 0 bases from V and 10 bases from J, leaving 24 bases between. CDR3 nucleotide sequence: TGTGCCAGCAGCCAAGAGACCCCGGGGAAGGGTGAGTCGAGAGCTTTCTTT. As protein: CASSQETPGKGESRAFF.

The chain uses TRBV7-8 and TRBJ1-3; D gene uncertain. Germline V gene lookup returns CDR1 SGHVS and CDR2 FQNEAQ. Trimming took 0 bases from V and 8 from J, leaving 8 bases between them. CDR3 length: 13 amino acids. The CDR3 nucleotides read TGTGCCAGCAGCTTAGCTTGGGCGGACACCATATATTTT. Its translation: CASSLAWADTIYF.

The gene calls are TRBV20-1 and TRBJ1-3; no firm D call. V was cut by 4 bases and J by 8 bases, with 12 bases left in between. The CDR3 runs 12 residues. Looked up from germline, CDR1 is DFQATT and CDR2 is SNEGSKA (reference sequence). The CDR3 here is CSAKNLGDTIYF. CDR3 nucleotides: TGCAGTGCTAAGAACCTTGGGGACACCATATATTTT.